In terms of frequency, the clone carrying this T cell receptor (beta chain) is large (0.1 to 1%). TCRdb re-called the 10x single-cell sequencing reads and gives one entry per CDR3 protein, without DNA. The sample table sets out around 1,500 distinct CDR3 sequences. This sample is part of a study of CD8 T cells in cerebrospinal fluid in Alzheimer's disease. This CDR3 is built from 15 residues. Germline V gene data show CDR1 as MGHRA and CDR2 as YSYEKL. Sequencing was carried out using cerebrospinal fluid. The chain uses TRBV4-1 and TRBJ1-1; the TCRdb call, TRBD1, lacks DNA for checking. This TCR was sampled from a human donor with Alzheimer's disease. CDR3 sequence: CASSPPTGRYTEAFF.